This TCR beta chain was sequenced during a study of blood T cell repertoires in COVID-19. CDR1 is MGHRA and CDR2 is YSYEKL in the germline V gene. This CDR3 comprises 18 residues. V shed 4 bases and J 3 bases; nucleotides not matched to a gene: 14. Seattle patients were enrolled during active infection and followed longitudinally. Assay used: immunoSEQ multiplex PCR; TCRdb lists only in-frame clones, some missing. Of some 450,000 clones listed, 70% to 90% are singletons. Sequencing was carried out using peripheral blood. This chain connects TRBV4-1 to TRBJ2-7; 11 bases fit TRBD1. The sequence came from a man aged 18 to 30 with COVID-19, enrolled during active disease. The DNA for the CDR3 is TGCGCCAGCAGCCGCACCCCCGGACCCGGGACAGGGGGCTACGAGCAGTACTTC. It specifies CASSRTPGPGTGGYEQYF.